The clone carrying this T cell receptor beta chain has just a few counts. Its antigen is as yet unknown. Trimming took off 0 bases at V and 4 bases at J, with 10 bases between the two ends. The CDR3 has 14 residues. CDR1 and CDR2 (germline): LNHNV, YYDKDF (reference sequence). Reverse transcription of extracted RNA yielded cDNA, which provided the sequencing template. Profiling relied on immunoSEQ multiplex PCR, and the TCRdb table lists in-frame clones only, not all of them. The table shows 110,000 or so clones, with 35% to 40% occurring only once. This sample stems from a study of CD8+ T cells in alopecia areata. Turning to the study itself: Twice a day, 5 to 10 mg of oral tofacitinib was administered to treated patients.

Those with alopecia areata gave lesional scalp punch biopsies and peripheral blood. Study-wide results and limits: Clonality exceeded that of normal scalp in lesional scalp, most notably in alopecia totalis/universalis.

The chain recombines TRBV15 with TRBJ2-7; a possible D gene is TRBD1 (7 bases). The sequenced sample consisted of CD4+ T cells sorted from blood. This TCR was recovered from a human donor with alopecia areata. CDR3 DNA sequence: TGTGCCACCAGCAGAGACAGGGGGGAGTACGAGCAGTACTTC. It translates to CATSRDRGEYEQYF.